What follows is one T cell receptor beta chain and its context. What it binds is not known. The data are from a study of beta chain features in type 1 diabetes. At the level of the study: Investigators examined 107,917,701 sorted cells across all samples. Study results and caveats: VDJ junctions from patients with type 1 diabetes contained fewer insertions and more deletions. When cDNA is sequenced, cells with high TCR expression could be over-represented.

The CDR3 extends over 15 amino acids. Trimming removed 0 bases at V and 8 bases at J, with 12 bases between. Looked up from germline, CDR1 is SGDLS and CDR2 is YYNGEE. Purities in excess of 95% were seen in all sorted populations. The authors reverse transcribed all of the isolated RNA, so sequencing captured expressed TCRB transcripts. The protocol was immunoSEQ multiplex PCR, while the TCRdb copy is restricted to in-frame clones and leaves out a portion. The sample holds fewer than 350,000 clones, roughly 21% seen once. The sequence was collected from a woman between 18 and 29 years old in good health. This rearrangement joins TRBV9 to TRBJ1-6, with D tentatively TRBD1 (5 bases). Input material: naive CD4+ T cells from blood. CDR3 sequence: CASSVADRTYSPLHF. DNA of the CDR3: TGTGCCAGCAGCGTAGCTGACAGAACCTATTCACCCCTCCACTTT.